Here is one T cell receptor (beta chain) with its context. The data stem from a study of blood T cell repertoires in COVID-19. Turning to the study itself: In each case, the material was cDNA or gDNA derived from T cells, B-cell-depleted T cells, or PBMCs.

Germline CDR1 and CDR2: LNHDA and SQIVND (reference sequence). Trimming took off 4 bases at V and 7 bases at J, with 7 bases between the two ends. The CDR3 has 12 amino acids. Clones were read by immunoSEQ multiplex PCR, and TCRdb kept only the in-frame ones, dropping some. The sample yields 45,000 to 60,000 clones, about 82% seen once. The chain joins TRBV19 to TRBJ2-2; D unclear. Input material: peripheral blood. The receptor's source is a man aged 65 to 79 with active COVID-19. The CDR3 region has the DNA TGTGCCAGTAGTAATATGTACGGGGAGCTGTTTTTT. This gives the protein CASSNMYGELFF.